The text below deals with one T cell receptor beta chain. Its antigen is still unknown. The CDR3 totals 16 residues. Germline V gives CDR1 SEHNR, CDR2 FQNEAQ (reference sequence). V was clipped by 3 bases and J by 4 bases, with 15 bases between them. RNA was isolated and reverse transcribed to cDNA, the sequencing template. The repertoire was sequenced with immunoSEQ multiplex PCR; TCRdb's copy has only in-frame clones and lacks some. The data hold more than 100,000 clones, with roughly three fifths observed a single time. PBMCs, the starting material, were the source of sorted CD4+ and CD8+ T cells. These data belong to a study of CD8+ T cells in alopecia areata. Turning to the study itself: Patients received oral tofacitinib, 5 to 10 mg twice daily, for moderate-to-severe alopecia areata. Study-wide results and limits: Mice showed TCR sharing more clearly than patients did, possibly owing to HLA. In lesional scalp, particularly from alopecia totalis/universalis, clonality was higher than in normal scalp.

The chain couples TRBV7-9 to TRBJ2-2, with D possibly TRBD2 on 6 matching bases. The material was CD4+ T cells sorted from blood, obtained at week 0. The sequence came from a human donor with alopecia areata. The CDR3 loop reads CASSFSGGRRTGELFF. The CDR3 DNA is TGTGCCAGCAGCTTCAGCGGAGGGAGGCGCACCGGGGAGCTGTTTTTT.